Below are 16 T cell receptor beta chains sequenced from a single sample in a study of cytomegalovirus exposure and HLA in healthy donors (dated by TCRdb to the late 2010s). Libraries were prepared through the immunoSEQ multiplex PCR assay. A mixture of 60 forward primers for TCR Vbeta segments and 13 reverse primers for TCR Jbeta segments was used in the multiplex PCR. TCRdb retrieved this table from immuneACCESS and kept in-frame rearrangements only. Not all clones are present; in checked studies, unresolved V genes account for under half, and no reason is known for the remainder. The sample profile shows about 130,000 clones; roughly 77% of them were found once. The ten biggest clones cover 5.5% to 7% of the sample. The sequenced sample was PBMCs. These TCRs come from a woman in her forties in good health and CMV-seropositive.

The V call is TRBV9, the J call TRBJ1-2; TRBD1 matches at 10 bases. Germline CDR1 is SGDLS and CDR2 is YYNGEE. V was clipped by 0 bases and J by 2 bases; unmatched bases: 1. This CDR3 is 15 amino acids long. The CDR3 reads CASSVEGQGNYGYTF. As DNA, the CDR3 is TGTGCCAGCAGCGTAGAGGGACAGGGGAACTATGGCTACACCTTC.

The chain is built from TRBV5-1 and TRBJ2-7, with 13 bases identical to TRBD2. With 4 bases clipped from V and 6 bases from J, the junction kept 7 bases outside the gene matches. The CDR3 spans 15 residues. CDR1 and CDR2 (germline): SGHRS, YFSETQ. The CDR3 protein is CASSRGLAGLIEQYF. CDR3 in DNA: TGCGCCAGCAGCAGGGGACTAGCGGGGTTAATCGAGCAGTACTTC.

The CDR3 DNA sequence: TGTGCCAGCAGTTCCCCCGCGGACAGGGCTAATGAGCAGTTCTTC. It translates to CASSSPADRANEQFF. This sequence joins TRBV28 and TRBJ2-1; 8 bases fit TRBD1. Looked up from germline, CDR1 is MDHEN and CDR2 is SYDVKM. Trimming cost V 4 bases and J 7 bases; bases outside gene matches: 9. This CDR3 region has 15 residues.

The chain combines TRBV19 with TRBJ1-2; maybe TRBD1 (6 bases). Trimming took 10 bases from V and 2 from J, leaving 14 bases between them. The germline V gene encodes CDR1 LNHDA and CDR2 SQIVND (reference sequence). CDR3 size: 13 residues. CDR3 residues: CATHGGGNYGYTF. In nucleotides, the CDR3 is TGTGCCACCCACGGGGGGGGCAACTATGGCTACACCTTC.

This chain joins TRBV28 and TRBJ1-1; 7 bases are a match to TRBD1. V shed 5 bases, J shed 4 bases, and the junction held 7 bases outside the gene matches. The V gene's germline CDR1 is MDHEN and CDR2 SYDVKM. The CDR3 contains 14 residues. Here the CDR3 reads CASSPPGGSTEAFF. CDR3 nucleotides: TGTGCCAGCAGTCCCCCAGGGGGGAGCACTGAAGCTTTCTTT.

The rearrangement joins TRBV10-2 to TRBJ1-1; no reliable D call. There are 12 residues in the CDR3. CDR1 is WSHSY and CDR2 is SAAADI in the germline V gene. V was cut by 3 bases and J by 7 bases, with 9 bases left in between. The CDR3 nucleotides are TGCGCCAGCAGTGAAATCCATAGTGAAGCTTTCTTT. It codes for CASSEIHSEAFF.

The chain uses TRBV2 and TRBJ2-1, with 8 bases identical to TRBD1. Looked up from germline, CDR1 is SNHLY and CDR2 is FYNNEI. CDR3 length: 13 residues. The junction had 3 bases not matched to a gene; V was cut back by 2 bases and J by 9 bases. The CDR3 nucleotides are TGTGCCAGCAGTGAATTACAGGGGGTTGAGCAGTTCTTC. This encodes CASSELQGVEQFF.

The chain recombines TRBV7-3 with TRBJ1-1; D might be TRBD1 (5 bases). V was clipped by 4 bases and J by 5 bases, with 14 bases between them. In germline, CDR1 is SGHTA, CDR2 FQGTGA. The CDR3 is made up of 14 amino acids. CDR3 bases: TGTGCCAGCAGCTCTGGAGGGCCAGGGACTGAAGCTTTCTTT. The encoded protein is CASSSGGPGTEAFF.

V usage is TRBV7-9 and J usage is TRBJ1-2; the D gene is possibly TRBD1 (6 bases). The CDR3 contains 15 residues. The germline gives CDR1 SEHNR, CDR2 FQNEAQ (reference sequence). V lost 3 bases to trimming and J lost 0 bases, with 11 bases between them. The CDR3 DNA reads as TGTGCCAGCAGCTTGAAACAGGGACCTAACTATGGCTACACCTTC. Protein sequence: CASSLKQGPNYGYTF. The complete variable domain, with remaining parts taken from reference TRBV7-9 and TRBJ1-2, reads DTGVSQNPRHKITKRGQNVTFRCDPISEHNRLYWYRQTLGQGPEFLTYFQNEAQLEKSRLLSDRFSAERPKGSFSTLEIQRTEQGDSAMYLCASSLKQGPNYGYTFGSGTRLTVV.

This clone appeared once. The chain uses TRBV6-1 and TRBJ2-7, with D tentatively TRBD1 (6 bases). This CDR3 region has 13 residues. Per the germline V gene, CDR1 is MNHNS and CDR2 is SASEGT. With 10 bases removed from V and 0 bases from J, the gap between germline ends came to 13 bases. The CDR3 reads CAIDDRSSYEQYF. As DNA, the CDR3 is TGTGCCATCGACGACAGGTCCTCCTACGAGCAGTACTTC.

V is TRBV4-3 and J is TRBJ1-4, with 10 nucleotides matching TRBD1. Germline CDR1 reads LGHNA; CDR2 reads YSLEER. CDR3 length: 17 amino acids. With V trimmed by 0 bases and J by 6 bases, 7 bases remained unmatched. CDR3: CASSQDQSGTGDEKLFF. CDR3 DNA sequence: TGCGCCAGCAGCCAAGATCAAAGTGGGACAGGGGATGAAAAACTGTTTTTT.

This rearrangement joins TRBV29-1 to TRBJ2-3; D is possibly TRBD2 (5 bases). Germline V gene sequence: CDR1 SQVTM, CDR2 ANQGSEA. This CDR3 comprises 13 residues. Trimming stripped 6 bases from V and 5 bases from J, with 15 bases between. CDR3 amino acids: CSVVVVSGDTQYF. In nucleotides, the CDR3 is TGCAGCGTCGTAGTTGTGAGCGGAGATACGCAGTATTTT.

This sequence joins TRBV5-8 and TRBJ2-3; 7 nucleotides line up with TRBD2. The CDR3 is made up of 14 amino acids. Germline assignment: CDR1 SGHTS and CDR2 YDEGEE. The V segment lost 6 bases and the J segment 6 bases; nucleotides outside the gene matches: 10. The CDR3, as DNA: TGTGCCAGCACCGACCGGGGGGTTTGGGATACGCAGTATTTT. Amino acid sequence: CASTDRGVWDTQYF.

This clone has a handful of counts. The rearrangement links TRBV7-3 to TRBJ2-7; 12 bases line up with TRBD2. V lost 2 bases, J lost 1 base, and 3 bases stayed unmatched. This CDR3 has 16 residues. Germline V gene data show CDR1 as SGHTA and CDR2 as FQGTGA. This CDR3 is CASSLGLAGGSYEQYF. The DNA of the CDR3 is TGTGCCAGCAGCTTAGGTCTAGCGGGAGGGTCCTACGAGCAGTACTTC.

Points on this clone: One end of the junction varies from germline; a read error may be responsible. The CDR3 loop is CASSLGDRVF. Here the CDR3 DNA reads TGTGCCAGCAGCTTGGGGGACAGGGTTTTC. The chain uses TRBV11-2 and TRBJ2-7; TRBD1 agrees at 9 bases. CDR3 length: 10 residues. Germline CDR1 is SGHAT and CDR2 is FQNNGV. The complete variable domain, with remaining parts taken from reference TRBV11-2 and TRBJ2-7, reads EAGVAQSPRYKIIEKRQSVAFWCNPISGHATLYWYQQILGQGPKLLIQFQNNGVVDDSQLPKDRFSAERLKGVDSTLKIQPAKLEDSAVYLCASSLGDRVFGPGTRLTVT.

V and J are TRBV9 and TRBJ1-1, with a possible D match to TRBD1 (6 bases). CDR3 size: 15 residues. Germline-derived CDR1 and CDR2 are SGDLS and YYNGEE. V was pared by 0 bases and J by 3 bases, with 12 bases between. The CDR3 loop reads CASSVEGGADTEAFF. The DNA of the CDR3 is TGTGCCAGCAGCGTAGAGGGGGGGGCAGACACTGAAGCTTTCTTT.